A selection of T cell receptor beta chains follows, all from one sample in a study of T cell changes during pregnancy in multiple sclerosis. Here immunoSEQ multiplex PCR was the method, and the copy in TCRdb shows in-frame clones only, minus some. Here the sample spans about 8,500 clones, roughly nine tenths being singletons. The specimen was CD8+ T cells from peripheral blood mononuclear cells, collected in the first trimester of pregnancy. These receptors were obtained from a female donor in good health, enrolled as a control in a pregnancy study. Each CDR3 is given with its conserved first and last residue. A D gene is named only where the DNA matches it firmly. Clone sizes are given selectively: once, few, many, or a class where the clone is expanded.

clone_size j_call v_call d_call cdr3_nt cdr3_aa
- TRBJ2-1 TRBV6-4 TRBD2 TGTGCCAGCACCGAGAGCGGGACTAGCAGTAAGTTCTTC CASTESGTSSKFF
- TRBJ2-1 TRBV27 - TGTGCCAGCAGTTTATCGATAAGCGAGATATACAATGAGCAGTTCTTC CASSLSISEIYNEQFF
- TRBJ1-5 TRBV27 - TGTGCCAGCAGTTTATTTGGGGGGAATCAGCCCCAGCATTTT CASSLFGGNQPQHF
- TRBJ2-7 TRBV18 TRBD1 TGTGCCAGCTCACCTCGGGACAGGTATTCCTACGAGCAGTACTTC CASSPRDRYSYEQYF
once TRBJ2-2 TRBV15 - TGTGCCACCAGCAGGCCGGGATTCAACCTAGACACCGGGGAGCTGTTTTTT CATSRPGFNLDTGELFF
- TRBJ1-2 TRBV28 TRBD1 TGTGCCAGCAGTTTACCCGGGACAGGGGGCGACGGCTACACCTTC CASSLPGTGGDGYTF
- TRBJ1-2 TRBV5-6 - TGTGCCAGCAGCCTTATATTGTCGGGCTACACCTTC CASSLILSGYTF
- TRBJ2-7 TRBV30 - TGTGCCTGGAGTGTCAGCTACGAGCAGTACTTC CAWSVSYEQYF
- TRBJ2-3 TRBV6-4 TRBD2 TGTGCCAGCAGCGCCGGGACTAGCGGGGGGCGAGATACGCAGTATTTT CASSAGTSGGRDTQYF
few TRBJ1-1 TRBV5-4 - TGTGCCAGCAGCTCCCCAGAGACCGCGGCTGAAGCTTTCTTT CASSSPETAAEAFF
- TRBJ1-4 TRBV27 TRBD1 TGTGCCAGCACCGCCAGGGGGGACAGAAGGGGAAAACTGTTTTTT CASTARGDRRGKLFF
- TRBJ1-5 TRBV28 - TGTGCCAGCAGTTCATCGGGACTTATTTACAATCAGCCCCAGCATTTT CASSSSGLIYNQPQHF
- TRBJ2-3 TRBV4-1 - TGCGCCAGCAGCCAAGAAGCCGGTACAGATACGCAGTATTTT CASSQEAGTDTQYF
- TRBJ2-7 TRBV27 - TGTGCCAGCCACCCGACAGGCAGCTCCTACGAGCAGTACTTC CASHPTGSSYEQYF
- TRBJ2-5 TRBV18 - TGTGCCAGCTCATTAGGGGCGCAGGTCCAAGAGACCCAGTACTTC CASSLGAQVQETQYF
- TRBJ1-5 TRBV6-1 - TGTGCCAGCAGTGGAAGACAGCCCTTAGGAAATCAGCCCCAGCATTTT CASSGRQPLGNQPQHF
- TRBJ2-2 TRBV27 - TGTGCCAGCAGCCTACTTCCCCAGGGGACCACCACCGGGGAGCTGTTTTTT CASSLLPQGTTTGELFF
once TRBJ2-1 TRBV7-8 TRBD2 TGTGCCAGCAGCTTCTCTAGACTAGCGGGAGGGCCTTTCGAGGGCAATGAGCAGTTCTTC CASSFSRLAGGPFEGNEQFF
- TRBJ1-1 TRBV5-4 - TGTGCCAGCAGCTTGGATCAGGGGAGAGGCACTGAAGCTTTCTTT CASSLDQGRGTEAFF
- TRBJ1-4 TRBV19 TRBD1 TGTGCCAGTAGCCCCGGGACAGGGGGAGAAAAACTGTTTTTT CASSPGTGGEKLFF
- TRBJ2-7 TRBV6-1 TRBD2 TGTGCCAGCAGTGAATGGGAGGGGCACTACGAGCAGTACTTC CASSEWEGHYEQYF
- TRBJ2-1 TRBV6-4 TRBD2 TGTGCCAGCAGTGGACTAGCGGGGGGCAATGAGCAGTTCTTC CASSGLAGGNEQFF
- TRBJ2-7 TRBV7-9 - TGTGCCAGCAGCGGAGGGGTATCCTACGAGCAGTACTTC CASSGGVSYEQYF
- TRBJ1-5 TRBV4-2 TRBD1 TGTGCCAGCAGCCAAGACCTCGGACAGGGGGTTCAGCCCCAGCATTTT CASSQDLGQGVQPQHF
- TRBJ2-2 TRBV6-1 - TGTGCCAGCAGTGGTAAACTGGAGCTTGGGGAGCTGTTTTTT CASSGKLELGELFF
- TRBJ2-3 TRBV2 - TGTGCCAGCAGGTCCTCCCCAGATACGCAGTATTTT CASRSSPDTQYF
- TRBJ2-5 TRBV9 - TGTGCCAGCAGCGTAGGAGGAGAGACCCAGTACTTC CASSVGGETQYF
- TRBJ2-7 TRBV27 - TGTGCCAGCAAGGAGGGGGGAGGGGGTTACGAGCAGTACTTC CASKEGGGGYEQYF
few TRBJ1-1 TRBV6-1 TRBD1 TGTGCCAGCAGTGAATCGGCCGGACAGGGGAACACTGAAGCTTTCTTT CASSESAGQGNTEAFF
- TRBJ2-7 TRBV5-1 TRBD1 TGCGCCAGCAGCCCTGGACAGGGGTTAAGCTACGAGCAGTACTTC CASSPGQGLSYEQYF
- TRBJ2-3 TRBV27 TRBD1 TGTGCCAGCAGTTTATCTACAGGGGGTACAGATACGCAGTATTTT CASSLSTGGTDTQYF
- TRBJ2-7 TRBV19 - TGTGCCAGTAGTATAGTGGGGGCAGACTACGAGCAGTACTTC CASSIVGADYEQYF
- TRBJ2-2 TRBV11-2 TRBD2 TGTGCCAGCAAAGGGTCTCGTAGCGGGAGTTCCGGGGAGCTGTTTTTT CASKGSRSGSSGELFF
- TRBJ1-5 TRBV19 TRBD1 TGTGCCAGTAAACAGGGGGCGATGGCCCAGCATTTT CASKQGAMAQHF
- TRBJ1-1 TRBV6-1 - TGTGCCAGCAGTGAAGAGGGGGGGGCGGGGAACACTGAAGCTTTCTTT CASSEEGGAGNTEAFF
large TRBJ2-1 TRBV12-2 - TGTGCAAGTCGCTTAGATCGACTCGACGGTGAGCAGTTCTTC CASRLDRLDGEQFF
- TRBJ2-7 TRBV5-6 TRBD1 TGTGCCAGCAGCCTTGGCGAGACAGGGGGCGAGGGAGAGCAGTACTTC CASSLGETGGEGEQYF
- TRBJ2-5 TRBV2 TRBD2 TGTGCCAGCAGTGATACTAGCGGGGGGGCCCGGGTGACCCAGTACTTC CASSDTSGGARVTQYF
- TRBJ2-3 TRBV13 TRBD1 TGTGCCAGCAGCACAGGGGGATATACGCAGTATTTT CASSTGGYTQYF
- TRBJ1-1 TRBV2 - TGTGCCAGCAGTGAAGGGTCAGTCAACACTGAAGCTTTCTTT CASSEGSVNTEAFF
- TRBJ1-5 TRBV19 - TGTGCCAGTAGTATCGCAGTCAATCAGCCCCAGCATTTT CASSIAVNQPQHF
- TRBJ2-3 TRBV27 - TGTGCCAGCAGTCCCCTCTTGGCTGATACGCAGTATTTT CASSPLLADTQYF
- TRBJ2-7 TRBV12-5 - TGTGCTAGGGATCGGGTAGCGGCTCGAGAGCAGTACTTC CARDRVAAREQYF
- TRBJ1-4 TRBV11-2 TRBD1 TGTGCCAGCAGCTTCCGCACAGGGGAGACTAATGAAAAACTGTTTTTT CASSFRTGETNEKLFF
- TRBJ1-2 TRBV28 - TGTGCCAGCAGTCGAAGGGGCGACTATGGCTACACCTTC CASSRRGDYGYTF
- TRBJ1-6 TRBV11-2 - TGTGCCAGCAGCCCGACAGATAATAATTCACCCCTCCACTTT CASSPTDNNSPLHF
- TRBJ2-1 TRBV19 - TGTGCCAGTAGTCTCTACAATGAGCAGTTCTTC CASSLYNEQFF
- TRBJ2-7 TRBV7-9 - TGTGCCAGCAGCTGGGGGACACAAGGCGAGCAGTACTTC CASSWGTQGEQYF
- TRBJ1-2 TRBV2 TRBD1 TGTGCCAGCAGAAAACCGGGACAGAGAGATAACTATGGCTACACCTTC CASRKPGQRDNYGYTF
- TRBJ1-1 TRBV6-5 - TGTGCCAGCAGTTACTCGATTTCGGGTTCTGAAGCTTTCTTT CASSYSISGSEAFF
- TRBJ2-1 TRBV9 TRBD2 TGTGCCAGCCAGGGACTACCTCCCGAGCAGTTCTTC CASQGLPPEQFF
- TRBJ2-1 TRBV4-1 - TGCGCCAGCAGCCAAATCGGGGATTACAATGAGCAGTTCTTC CASSQIGDYNEQFF
- TRBJ1-1 TRBV4-1 - TGCGCCAGCAGCCAAGATGGAGGGATGAACACTGAAGCTTTCTTT CASSQDGGMNTEAFF
- TRBJ1-5 TRBV23-1 - TGCGCCAGCAGTCGGCGACAGGCCCGGAATCAGCCCCAGCATTTT CASSRRQARNQPQHF
- TRBJ2-7 TRBV7-8 - TGTGCCAGCACCCCGAAACTCACGGGCTACGAGCAGTACTTC CASTPKLTGYEQYF
- TRBJ1-2 TRBV5-1 - TGCGCCAGCAGCCCCAAGGGACAATTCTATGGCTACACCTTC CASSPKGQFYGYTF
few TRBJ2-3 TRBV6-1 TRBD2 TGTGCCAGCAGTGATAGCGGGAGCTCAGATACGCAGTATTTT CASSDSGSSDTQYF
- TRBJ2-5 TRBV28 TRBD1 TGTGCCAGCAGGCCCGACAGGGTACAAGAGACCCAGTACTTC CASRPDRVQETQYF
- TRBJ2-3 TRBV7-9 TRBD1 TGTGCCAGCAGCTTGGACAGGGGTTGGAATACGCAGTATTTT CASSLDRGWNTQYF